This T cell receptor (beta chain) was sequenced during a study of blood T cell repertoires in COVID-19. Background on the study: Acute-phase and convalescent COVID-19 samples originated in the United States, Italy and Spain. Sample material is recorded as cDNA or gDNA derived from T cells, B-cell-depleted T cells, or PBMCs.

CDR1 GTSNPN and CDR2 SVGIG come from the germline V gene (reference sequence). The CDR3 spans 10 residues. With regard to this clone: Relative to the germline gene, one junction end is altered; a read error may explain this.

In the original processing: From reference gene primer amplification, estimates of nucleated cell counts were derived. This table comes from immunoSEQ multiplex PCR, and its TCRdb copy is limited to in-frame clones, with some not included. V and J calls and clone size are those listed in that table; D and trimming were worked out from the DNA. The repertoire holds about 62,000 clones, with about nine tenths as singletons. The rearrangement joins TRBV30 to TRBJ1-2; TRBD1 might be the D (5 bases). The source material was peripheral blood. The sequence was collected from a woman of 80 years or more with acute or convalescent COVID-19. The CDR3 region has the DNA TGTGCCGGGAGAAGGGGTGGCTACACCTTC. Its translation is CAGRRGGYTF.